Sequencing of this T cell receptor beta chain was carried out in a study of control samples from healthy donors and cancer patients. Looked up from germline, CDR1 is SQVTM and CDR2 is ANQGSEA. Trimming left V 2 bases short and J 7 bases short, with 15 bases between. This CDR3 is 13 amino acids long. The data were produced by immunoSEQ multiplex PCR, yet TCRdb's version contains in-frame clones alone and is incomplete. The table shows around 83,000 clones, with 93% occurring only once. Sequencing was carried out using PBMCs. The chain recombines TRBV29-1 with TRBJ2-7; D may be TRBD1 (6 bases). The clonotype originates from a woman aged 35 to 49 with lung cancer. CDR3 residues: CSVEHLTGREQYF. The CDR3 bases are TGCAGCGTTGAACACCTGACAGGCCGGGAGCAGTACTTC.